The clone carrying this T cell receptor (beta chain) was recorded once. Its antigen is undetermined. Some clones are missing from TCRdb's copy, which holds only in-frame ones; the method was immunoSEQ multiplex PCR. The sample contains approximately 180,000 clones, about 83% of which appear only once. These data originate in a study of cytomegalovirus exposure and HLA in healthy donors. Findings and caveats of the study: The study put 150 to 200 TCR beta chains on its list as cytomegalovirus-associated. It was reportedly the case that the classifier diagnosed cytomegalovirus status with high specificity and sensitivity.

CDR1 is MNHEY and CDR2 is SMNVEV in the germline V gene (reference sequence). CDR3 size: 14 residues. V lost 2 bases and J lost 11; bases outside the gene matches: 8. The TCR sequence derives from a young woman in good health and CMV-seronegative. This chain uses TRBV27 with TRBJ1-4, with 7 bases aligning to TRBD1. Sequenced sample: PBMCs. CDR3 loop: CASSLIQSDRKLFF. The CDR3 nucleotides are TGTGCCAGCAGTTTAATTCAGTCGGACAGGAAACTGTTTTTT.